A single sample is the source of the 26 T cell receptor beta chains below, sequenced in a study of Ad26.COV2.S vaccination and SARS-CoV-2 variants. The data were produced by immunoSEQ multiplex PCR, yet TCRdb's version contains in-frame clones alone and is incomplete. The table records just under 250,000 clones, roughly 90% of them present only once. This sample's treatment: around 19 received Ad26.COV2.S at low or high dose, single or two shots; several received placebo; per-sample allocation not given. Samples were taken on day 63 after the first vaccine or placebo injection. Sequences were derived from peripheral blood, sampled in a trial of Ad26.COV2.S vaccine versus placebo. The source is a person between 18 and 60 years old who received the Ad26.COV2.S COVID-19 vaccine or a placebo.

The chain has TRBV3-1 (or the pseudogene TRBV3-2) and TRBJ1-1; D remains unclear. The CDR3 covers 15 residues. The germline V gene encodes CDR1 LGHDT and CDR2 YNNKEL (reference sequence). Between the trimmed V and J ends, which lost 1 base and 0 bases, there was a span of 9 bases. CDR3 amino acids: CASSQGGVMNTEAFF. For the CDR3, the DNA is TGTGCCAGCAGCCAAGGGGGAGTCATGAACACTGAAGCTTTCTTT.

In this sample, this clone turned up many times. The V call is TRBV2, the J call TRBJ2-1; TRBD2 agrees at 11 bases. CDR3 length: 15 residues. Germline V CDR1 and CDR2: SNHLY, FYNNEI. With V trimmed by 2 bases and J by 8 bases, 5 bases remained unmatched. Here the CDR3 reads CASSESSGRQDEQFF. DNA for the CDR3: TGTGCCAGCAGTGAATCTAGCGGGAGGCAAGATGAGCAGTTCTTC.

The chain is built from TRBV9 and TRBJ2-1; TRBD1 agrees at 8 bases. From germline, CDR1 is SGDLS and CDR2 YYNGEE. The trim removed 4 bases at V and 7 bases at J, leaving 1 base unmatched. The CDR3 is 12 residues long. The CDR3, as DNA: TGTGCCAGCAGCAACAGGGGGAATGAGCAGTTCTTC. Amino acids: CASSNRGNEQFF.

The genes are TRBV29-1 and TRBJ2-4, with a possible D match to TRBD2 (6 bases). V lost 4 bases and J 0 bases, leaving 7 bases between the germline ends. Germline values: CDR1 SQVTM, CDR2 ANQGSEA. CDR3 length: 13 amino acids. The CDR3 spells CSVVGGAKNIQYF. Written as DNA, the CDR3 is TGCAGCGTTGTCGGGGGAGCCAAAAACATTCAGTACTTC. The complete variable domain, with remaining parts taken from reference TRBV29-1 and TRBJ2-4, reads SAVISQKPSRDICQRGTSLTIQCQVDSQVTMMFWYRQQPGQSLTLIATANQGSEATYESGFVIDKFPISRPNLTFSTLTVSNMSPEDSSIYLCSVVGGAKNIQYFGAGTRLSVL.

The V call is TRBV19, the J call TRBJ1-4, with D uncertain. CDR1 is LNHDA, CDR2 SQIVND, per germline (reference sequence). Trimming pared 4 bases from V and 8 bases from J, leaving 8 bases between. CDR3 size: 12 residues. In DNA form, the CDR3 reads TGTGCCAGTAGTACTCCCAGGGAAAAACTGTTTTTT. Translation gives CASSTPREKLFF.

The rearrangement uses TRBV3-1 (or the pseudogene TRBV3-2) and TRBJ1-1; 8 bases fit TRBD1. V shed 6 bases and J 2 bases; nucleotides not matched to a gene: 5. The germline gives CDR1 LGHDT, CDR2 YNNKEL (reference sequence). This CDR3 contains 14 residues. The CDR3 loop reads CASRKGQANTEAFF. The CDR3 DNA follows: TGTGCCAGCAGAAAGGGACAGGCTAACACTGAAGCTTTCTTT.

The CDR3 DNA is TGTGCCAGCAGTCGTAAACCGCGGGACACCAGCTACAATGAGCAGTTCTTC. As protein: CASSRKPRDTSYNEQFF. J is TRBJ2-1 and V is TRBV6-7; D may be TRBD1 or TRBD2 (6 bases each). TRBV6-7 is annotated as an ORF whose role is uncertain. Trimming shortened V by 5 bases and J by 3 bases, and 20 bases separated the two germline ends. This CDR3 contains 17 residues.

The chain employs TRBV14 and TRBJ2-2, with 9 bases identical to TRBD2. This CDR3 has 16 residues. V trimming: 4 bases; J trimming: 0 bases; junction bases outside the gene matches: 3. The germline V gene has CDR1 SGHDN and CDR2 FVKESK. In DNA form, the CDR3 reads TGTGCCAGCAGCCGCGTAGCGGGGGCGAACACCGGGGAGCTGTTTTTT. Encoded protein: CASSRVAGANTGELFF.

Only one count was recorded for this clone. The V call is TRBV9, the J call TRBJ2-5; D is ambiguous. The CDR3 sequence is 14 residues long. V was pared by 4 bases and J by 5 bases, with 15 bases between. Germline CDR1 is SGDLS and CDR2 is YYNGEE. Here the CDR3 reads CASSLLGLVETQYF. CDR3 nucleotides: TGTGCCAGCAGCCTGCTAGGGCTAGTGGAGACCCAGTACTTC.

J is TRBJ2-7 and V is TRBV5-6; D unclear. Germline V gene data show CDR1 as SGHDT and CDR2 as YYEEEE. Between the trimmed V and J ends, which lost 4 bases and 2 bases, there was a span of 4 bases. The CDR3 length is 11 residues. The CDR3 nucleotides read TGTGCCAGCAGCACCACCTACGAGCAGTACTTC. Translating it yields CASSTTYEQYF.

CDR3 DNA: TGTGCCAGCAGCTTCGGACAGGGAGGGTCCCCCTACGAGCAGTACTTC. This translates into CASSFGQGGSPYEQYF. The V and J genes are TRBV7-6 and TRBJ2-7; D might be TRBD1 (8 bases). Germline lookup yields CDR1 SGHVS and CDR2 FNYEAQ. V lost 3 bases and J 2 bases, leaving 17 bases between the germline ends. There are 16 residues in the CDR3.

The chain joins TRBV7-9 to TRBJ2-7; TRBD2 agrees at 7 bases. J gave up 3 bases and V 2 bases, and 10 bases lay outside the gene matches. Germline V gene lookup returns CDR1 SEHNR and CDR2 FQNEAQ (reference sequence). CDR3 length equals 16 residues. CDR3 DNA sequence: TGTGCCAGCAGCTTATCGGGCGCCGGCGGGGGCTACGAGCAGTACTTC. This codes for CASSLSGAGGGYEQYF.

This sequence joins TRBV7-9 and TRBJ2-5; D possibly matches TRBD1 or TRBD2 (6 bases each). The CDR3 contains 14 residues. Trimming took off 0 bases at V and 5 bases at J, with 10 bases between the two ends. CDR1 and CDR2 (germline): SEHNR, FQNEAQ (reference sequence). The CDR3 here is CASSLAGAGETQYF. Written as DNA, the CDR3 is TGTGCCAGCAGCTTAGCGGGGGCGGGGGAGACCCAGTACTTC.

This chain connects TRBV28 to TRBJ1-1; D unclear. The length of the CDR3 is 14 residues. V was shortened by 5 bases and J by 3 bases, with 13 bases between the two germline ends. Per germline, CDR1 MDHEN and CDR2 SYDVKM. CDR3 nucleotides: TGTGCCAGCAGTCCACCCCTCGTATACACTGAAGCTTTCTTT. Its protein product is CASSPPLVYTEAFF.

This clone was seen only once. The J gene is TRBJ2-5, the V gene TRBV6-5; D unclear. Germline CDR1 is MNHEY and CDR2 is SVGAGI. Deletions cut 0 bases from V and 5 bases from J, with 10 bases between. The CDR3 is 14 residues long. The CDR3 sequence is CASSYSYSSETQYF. The DNA of the CDR3 is TGTGCCAGCAGTTACTCCTATTCATCGGAGACCCAGTACTTC.

This sequence joins TRBV23-1 and TRBJ2-1; 8 nucleotides match TRBD2. TRBV23-1 is reported as an ORF; its role is uncertain. Trimming at V came to 2 bases and at J to 0 bases, leaving 18 bases not matched to a gene. The length of the CDR3 is 21 residues. CDR3 in amino acids: CASSQVWSYTGLAGSYNEQFF. Written as DNA, the CDR3 is TGCGCCAGCAGTCAAGTCTGGTCTTATACGGGTCTAGCGGGCTCCTACAATGAGCAGTTCTTC.

V and J are TRBV5-1 and TRBJ2-1, with 9 bases matching TRBD1. Germline V lookup: CDR1 SGHRS, CDR2 YFSETQ. With V trimmed by 0 bases and J by 1 base, 5 bases remained unmatched. The CDR3 loop spans 17 amino acids. CDR3 region: CASSLGSGTGSYNEQFF. CDR3 coding DNA: TGCGCCAGCAGCTTGGGTTCAGGGACAGGGTCCTACAATGAGCAGTTCTTC.

This rearrangement joins TRBV20-1 to TRBJ2-1; D call uncertain. CDR1 DFQATT and CDR2 SNEGSKA come from the germline V gene (reference sequence). The CDR3 extends over 14 amino acids. The germline V and J ends were trimmed by 3 bases and 4 bases, with 13 bases remaining between them. The CDR3 sequence is CSASTAALYNEQFF. CDR3 DNA: TGCAGTGCTAGTACCGCGGCCCTATACAATGAGCAGTTCTTC.

The gene calls are TRBV6-2 or TRBV6-3 and TRBJ2-2; D ambiguous. Trimming stripped 6 bases from V and 5 bases from J, with 13 bases between. Germline V lookup: CDR1 MNHEY, CDR2 SVGEGT. CDR3 length: 14 amino acids. CDR3 in amino acids: CASSPVGSTGELFF. The DNA for the CDR3 is TGTGCCAGCAGCCCGGTTGGGTCGACCGGGGAGCTGTTTTTT.

The V call is TRBV24-1, the J call TRBJ1-2, with 8 positions matching TRBD1. Germline V CDR1 and CDR2: KGHDR, SFDVKD. With V trimmed by 3 bases and J by 7 bases, 6 bases remained unmatched. The CDR3 loop spans 14 amino acids. CDR3 in amino acids: CATSDRDRRSGYTF. The CDR3 DNA follows: TGTGCCACCAGTGATCGGGACAGGCGATCTGGCTACACCTTC.

The rearrangement uses TRBV10-1 and TRBJ1-1, with 7 bases matching TRBD1. Germline CDR1 reads WNHNN; CDR2 reads SYGVQD (reference sequence). With 4 bases clipped from V and 4 bases from J, the junction kept 3 bases outside the gene matches. The CDR3 contains 13 residues. The CDR3, as DNA: TGCGCCAGCAGTGGACAGGGAAGCACTGAAGCTTTCTTT. Protein sequence: CASSGQGSTEAFF.

This chain connects TRBV3-1 (or the pseudogene TRBV3-2) to TRBJ1-6; D perhaps matches TRBD1 (5 bases). Looked up from germline, CDR1 is LGHDT and CDR2 is YNNKEL (reference sequence). Trimming took off 1 base at V and 10 bases at J, with 14 bases between the two ends. This CDR3 has 15 amino acids. In nucleotides, the CDR3 is TGTGCCAGCAGCCAAGGAGCAGGGAGTGTGTCACCCCTCCACTTT. As protein: CASSQGAGSVSPLHF.

The chain recombines TRBV2 with TRBJ2-3, with 9 bases matching TRBD2. This CDR3 has 15 residues. Germline CDR1 reads SNHLY; CDR2 reads FYNNEI. V shed 7 bases, J shed 5 bases, and the junction held 10 bases outside the gene matches. CDR3 residues: CASIGAGGPRDTQYF. CDR3 nucleotides: TGTGCCAGCATCGGCGCGGGGGGGCCTAGAGATACGCAGTATTTT.

In its sample, this clone was seen a few times. A junction end diverges from the germline sequence, so it may reflect a read error. The chain joins TRBV27 to TRBJ2-5; the D gene is possibly TRBD1 (6 bases). Germline-derived CDR1 and CDR2 are MNHEY and SMNVEV (reference sequence). There are 16 residues in the CDR3. The CDR3 is CASSSLQQGPQGTQYF. The DNA for the CDR3 is TGTGCCAGCAGTTCATTACAACAGGGACCCCAAGGGACCCAGTACTTC.

The rearrangement links TRBV9 to TRBJ2-2; possible D gene TRBD2, 5 bases. V dropped 1 base and J dropped 4 bases, with 8 bases sitting between them. Germline CDR1 and CDR2: SGDLS and YYNGEE. The CDR3 consists of 14 residues. The CDR3 DNA sequence: TGTGCCAGCAGCGTACTGGACTCCACCGGGGAGCTGTTTTTT. Protein sequence: CASSVLDSTGELFF. The full variable domain, rest sourced from reference TRBV9 and TRBJ2-2, is DSGVTQTPKHLITATGQRVTLRCSPRSGDLSVYWYQQSLDQGLQFLIQYYNGEERAKGNILERFSAQQFPDLHSELNLSSLELGDSALYFCASSVLDSTGELFFGEGSRLTVL.

This clone has only one observation. This chain joins TRBV10-3 and TRBJ1-3; 7 bases map to TRBD1. The CDR3 extends over 18 amino acids. Trimming took 2 bases from V and 0 from J; bases not matched to a gene: 10. Per the germline V gene, CDR1 is ENHRY and CDR2 is SYGVKD. The CDR3 region has the DNA TGTGCCATCAGTGAGAGCAGGGGGAGACAAACCTCTGGAAACACCATATATTTT. This encodes CAISESRGRQTSGNTIYF.